These T cell receptor beta chains were read from a single sample in a study of cytomegalovirus exposure and HLA in healthy donors. Some clones are missing from TCRdb's copy, which holds only in-frame ones; the method was immunoSEQ multiplex PCR. This sample has over 85,000 clones; roughly 83% occur once, and the top ten carry 2% to 3%. Sample: PBMCs. The receptors were gathered from a middle-aged man in good health and CMV-seronegative. Both conserved end residues are part of each CDR3. A D gene is named only where the DNA matches it firmly. Expanded clones are given a class, and other clones once, few, many or no size at all.

>TRBV19|-|TRBJ2-7|-
CASSIQGIAEQYF
TGTGCCAGTAGTATACAGGGAATTGCCGAGCAGTACTTC
>TRBV6-5|once|TRBJ2-7|TRBD2
CASSYSGTTTGEQYF
TGTGCCAGCAGTTACTCCGGGACTACAACGGGTGAGCAGTACTTC
>TRBV4-1|-|TRBJ2-1|-
CASSQVGTGINEQFF
TGCGCCAGCAGCCAAGTCGGGACTGGAATCAATGAGCAGTTCTTC
>TRBV7-8|-|TRBJ1-1|TRBD1
CASSWGQMNTEAFF
TGTGCCAGCAGCTGGGGACAGATGAACACTGAAGCTTTCTTT
>TRBV27|few|TRBJ1-2|TRBD1
CASSYGQGGGGYTF
TGTGCCAGCAGTTACGGACAGGGTGGGGGTGGCTACACCTTC
>TRBV30|-|TRBJ1-1|-
CAWRDFVTEAFF
TGTGCCTGGAGGGACTTCGTGACTGAAGCTTTCTTT
>TRBV2|-|TRBJ1-6|-
CASSGEGPAQSSYNSPLHF
TGTGCCAGCAGTGGGGAGGGACCGGCCCAGAGCTCCTATAATTCACCCCTCCACTTT
>TRBV28|-|TRBJ2-7|-
CASSFSRSIRVQYF
TGTGCCAGCAGTTTTTCGAGGTCTATTCGGGTGCAGTACTTC
>TRBV7-2|-|TRBJ2-7|TRBD1
CASTTTGGPYEQYF
TGTGCCAGCACCACGACAGGGGGGCCTTACGAGCAGTACTTC
>TRBV6-1|-|TRBJ2-3|-
CASSELDNTDTQYF
TGTGCCAGCAGTGAACTGGACAACACGGATACGCAGTATTTT
>TRBV5-1|-|TRBJ2-3|TRBD2
CASSLAGGADTQYF
TGCGCCAGCAGCTTGGCGGGGGGGGCGGATACGCAGTATTTT
>TRBV6-1|-|TRBJ1-5|-
CASSEYTGNQPQHF
TGTGCCAGCAGTGAATACACGGGAAATCAGCCCCAGCATTTT
>TRBV5-1|once|TRBJ1-3|TRBD1
CASSLAPTGAGNTIYF
TGCGCCAGCAGCTTGGCCCCTACAGGGGCGGGAAACACCATATATTTT
>TRBV5-1|-|TRBJ1-1|-
CASSLGGGNTEAFF
TGCGCCAGCAGCTTGGGAGGGGGGAACACTGAAGCTTTCTTT
>TRBV7-9|-|TRBJ2-3|TRBD1
CASSSPLNRGHPDTQYF
TGTGCCAGCAGCTCACCCTTGAACAGGGGGCATCCAGATACGCAGTATTTT
>TRBV4-1|-|TRBJ2-1|-
CASSQGRGNNEQFF
TGCGCCAGCAGCCAAGGGCGCGGGAACAATGAGCAGTTCTTC
>TRBV5-1|-|TRBJ2-5|-
CASSRTPSGETQYF
TGCGCCAGCAGCCGGACCCCCTCAGGGGAGACCCAGTACTTC
>TRBV18|-|TRBJ2-7|TRBD2
CASSPRGGLSSYEQYF
TGTGCCAGCTCACCACGCGGGGGGCTAAGCTCCTACGAGCAGTACTTC
>TRBV2|-|TRBJ1-3|-
CASSEGQGPGNTIYF
TGTGCCAGCAGTGAAGGGCAGGGCCCTGGAAACACCATATATTTT
>TRBV29-1|-|TRBJ2-7|-
CSVGQRDYEQYF
TGCAGCGTTGGTCAGAGGGATTACGAGCAGTACTTC
>TRBV6-6|few|TRBJ2-7|-
CASSPGQFWAEQYF
TGTGCCAGCAGCCCAGGACAGTTTTGGGCCGAGCAGTACTTC
>TRBV9|-|TRBJ2-5|TRBD1
CASSVSPGGSFGTQYF
TGTGCCAGCAGCGTTTCTCCAGGGGGCTCCTTTGGGACCCAGTACTTC
>TRBV5-4|-|TRBJ1-3|-
CASSLAVSSGNTIYF
TGTGCCAGCAGCTTGGCCGTGAGCTCTGGAAACACCATATATTTT
>TRBV7-3|-|TRBJ2-3|-
CASSLGGTDTQYF
TGTGCCAGCAGCTTAGGAGGCACAGATACGCAGTATTTT
>TRBV29-1|few|TRBJ1-2|TRBD1
CSVDGQGVTSGYTF
TGCAGCGTTGATGGACAGGGGGTAACCTCCGGCTACACCTTC
>TRBV18|-|TRBJ1-2|-
CASSPSRNNYGYTF
TGTGCCAGCTCACCGTCGCGGAATAACTATGGCTACACCTTC
>TRBV2|-|TRBJ2-7|-
CASSPDGGQRRSSYEQYF
TGTGCCAGCAGTCCAGACGGGGGACAGCGCCGCAGCTCCTACGAGCAGTACTTC
>TRBV4-3|-|TRBJ2-7|-
CASSQGSLAGRYEQYF
TGCGCCAGCAGCCAAGGGAGCCTTGCGGGAAGGTACGAGCAGTACTTC
>TRBV7-6|-|TRBJ1-1|-
CASSLAGNTEAFF
TGTGCCAGCAGCTTAGCCGGGAACACTGAAGCTTTCTTT
>TRBV27|-|TRBJ1-1|TRBD1
CASSWPGQGVAEAFF
TGTGCCAGCAGTTGGCCGGGACAGGGGGTAGCTGAAGCTTTCTTT